Presented here are 27 T cell receptor beta chains from one specimen sequenced in a study of control samples from healthy donors and cancer patients. Measured with immunoSEQ multiplex PCR; TCRdb has only the in-frame clones, and not every one. The top ten hold about 14% of the sample, which has 130,000 or so clones, just under 95% seen once. The sequenced material came from PBMCs. These TCRs come from a man aged 55-75 years with colorectal cancer.

The genes are TRBV25-1 and TRBJ1-6; 8 positions agree with TRBD1. V lost 8 bases, J lost 6 bases, and 9 bases stayed unmatched. This CDR3 region has 15 residues. Looked up from germline, CDR1 is MGHDK and CDR2 is SYGVNS. The CDR3 DNA reads as TGTGCCAGCGGGGCGACAGGGGTAGGTAATTCACCCCTCCACTTT. It encodes CASGATGVGNSPLHF.

The chain has TRBV19 and TRBJ2-4; D is unclear. Trimming removed 4 bases at V and 7 bases at J, with 5 bases between. The CDR3 totals 11 residues. The germline gives CDR1 LNHDA, CDR2 SQIVND (reference sequence). The CDR3 protein is CASSTQNIQYF. The CDR3 DNA follows: TGTGCCAGTAGTACCCAGAACATTCAGTACTTC.

Notes on this clone: The same CDR3 is also encoded by other DNA sequences in this sample. The CDR3 reads CASSRDRNYGYTF. The CDR3 nucleotides read TGTGCCAGCAGCCGGGACAGGAACTATGGCTACACCTTC. The chain is built from TRBV12-3 or TRBV12-4 and TRBJ1-2; TRBD1 agrees at 8 bases. CDR3 length: 13 residues. V shed 6 bases and J 2 bases; nucleotides not matched to a gene: 2.

The genes are TRBV7-2 and TRBJ2-1; TRBD1 is a possible D gene (6 bases). The V and J ends lost 1 base and 4 bases respectively, with 8 bases between them. CDR1 and CDR2 (germline): SGHTA, FQGNSA. The CDR3 has 14 amino acids. CDR3 protein: CASSLGTAYNEQFF. CDR3 nucleotide sequence: TGTGCCAGCAGCTTAGGGACAGCTTACAATGAGCAGTTCTTC.

The chain recombines TRBV10-3 with TRBJ2-3; 8 bases match TRBD1. Germline V gene lookup returns CDR1 ENHRY and CDR2 SYGVKD. J was trimmed by 7 bases and V by 7 bases; bases with no gene match: 13. This CDR3 has 15 amino acids. The CDR3 DNA reads as TGTGCCATCACTCCCGGGACAGGCTTCTCAAATACGCAGTATTTT. Amino acids: CAITPGTGFSNTQYF.

This sequence joins TRBV19 and TRBJ2-5, with 7 bases matching TRBD2. V trimming: 3 bases; J trimming: 3 bases; junction bases outside the gene matches: 4. The CDR3 consists of 14 residues. Germline CDR1 and CDR2: LNHDA and SQIVND (reference sequence). CDR3: CASSIKGGKETQYF. CDR3 DNA: TGTGCCAGTAGTATTAAGGGAGGGAAAGAGACCCAGTACTTC.

This clone occurred once. The DNA of the CDR3 is TGCGCCAGCAGCCAAGCTTACTATCAGCCCCAGCATTTT. Amino acids: CASSQAYYQPQHF. This chain connects TRBV4-1 to TRBJ1-5; unclear D gene. The CDR3 is 13 residues long. V was trimmed by 1 base and J by 5 bases, leaving 6 bases between them. CDR1 and CDR2 (germline): MGHRA, YSYEKL.

In DNA, the CDR3 is TGTGCCAGTACCACTATGGGTACGCGAAGCAATCAGCCCCAGCATTTT. Its protein is CASTTMGTRSNQPQHF. The chain joins TRBV19 to TRBJ1-5; D is uncertain. Germline values: CDR1 LNHDA, CDR2 SQIVND (reference sequence). Trimming removed 7 bases from V and 1 base from J, with 17 bases in between. The CDR3 is 16 amino acids.

The V gene is TRBV29-1, the J gene TRBJ1-1; TRBD1 aligns across 7 bases. The CDR3 runs 13 residues. Germline CDR1 and CDR2: SQVTM and ANQGSEA. V lost 7 bases to trimming and J lost 2 bases; unmatched junction nucleotides: 7. The CDR3 DNA sequence: TGCAGCGCCGCCGGGACAGCAAACACTGAAGCTTTCTTT. Its translation is CSAAGTANTEAFF.

The chain links TRBV6-5 to TRBJ1-1, with D possibly matching TRBD1 (5 bases). The CDR3 contains 14 residues. V was clipped by 1 base and J by 4 bases, with 10 bases between them. The V gene's germline CDR1 is MNHEY and CDR2 SVGAGI. In nucleotides, the CDR3 is TGTGCCAGCAGTTACTGGTCGGGGGGCACTGAAGCTTTCTTT. Its translation is CASSYWSGGTEAFF.

The chain links TRBV30 to TRBJ1-6, with no clear D. The CDR3 has 15 amino acids. Trimming removed 0 bases at V and 9 bases at J, with 15 bases between. Germline V lookup: CDR1 GTSNPN, CDR2 SVGIG (reference sequence). This chain's CDR3 is CAWSVLGSSGSPLHF. In DNA form, the CDR3 reads TGTGCCTGGAGTGTATTAGGAAGCTCGGGTTCACCCCTCCACTTT. The entire variable domain, with the rest obtained from reference TRBV30 and TRBJ1-6, is as follows: SQTIHQWPATLVQPVGSPLSLECTVEGTSNPNLYWYRQAAGRGLQLLFYSVGIGQISSEVPQNLSASRPQDRQFILSSKKLLLSDSGFYLCAWSVLGSSGSPLHFGNGTRLTVT.

V is TRBV6-6 and J is TRBJ1-2; TRBD1 matches 7 bases. The V and J ends lost 0 bases and 3 bases, in that order; junction bases with no gene match: 7. CDR3 length: 16 residues. Germline V gene sequence: CDR1 MNHNY, CDR2 SVGAGI (reference sequence). The CDR3 sequence: CASSYSRRQGDYGYTF. DNA for the CDR3: TGTGCCAGCAGTTACTCTCGCCGACAGGGTGACTATGGCTACACCTTC.

As concerns this clone: At the DNA level, this CDR3 is encoded by other sequences in the same sample as well. V is TRBV18 and J is TRBJ2-5; D is possibly TRBD1 (6 bases). CDR3 length: 13 amino acids. Between the trimmed V and J ends, which lost 2 bases and 2 bases, there was a span of 6 bases. Germline lookup yields CDR1 KGHSH and CDR2 LQKENI. As DNA, the CDR3 is TGTGCCAGCTCACCAGGACAGCAAGAGACCCAGTACTTC. Translation: CASSPGQQETQYF.

This clone was recorded only once. The chain is built from TRBV29-1 and TRBJ1-3; 11 nucleotides agree with TRBD1. The CDR3 length is 13 residues. From germline, CDR1 is SQVTM and CDR2 ANQGSEA. J was trimmed by 8 bases and V by 5 bases; bases with no gene match: 5. The CDR3 here is CSVSPGQGDTIYF. The CDR3 nucleotides read TGCAGCGTTTCTCCGGGACAGGGGGACACCATATATTTT.

The chain joins TRBV18 to TRBJ1-3; no clear D. This CDR3 spans 17 amino acids. V lost 3 bases and J lost 0, with 15 bases in between. Germline-derived CDR1 and CDR2 are KGHSH and LQKENI. CDR3 residues: CASSPRAPEGSGNTIYF. The CDR3 DNA reads TGTGCCAGCTCACCCCGCGCCCCGGAGGGCTCTGGAAACACCATATATTTT.

This clone turned up a few times. The rearrangement links TRBV14 to TRBJ2-3; TRBD2 agrees at 7 bases. V shed 4 bases and J 0 bases; nucleotides not matched to a gene: 4. CDR1 and CDR2 (germline): SGHDN, FVKESK. This CDR3 has 15 residues. The chain's CDR3 is CASSPGRGSTDTQYF. The CDR3 region has the DNA TGTGCCAGCAGCCCGGGGCGGGGGAGCACAGATACGCAGTATTTT.

V and J are TRBV9 and TRBJ2-1; D is perhaps TRBD2 (7 bases). The germline V gene has CDR1 SGDLS and CDR2 YYNGEE. The CDR3 sequence is 15 residues long. Deletions cut 4 bases from V and 9 bases from J, with 20 bases between. Here the CDR3 reads CASSPLTGGASEQFF. In DNA, the CDR3 is TGTGCCAGCAGCCCCCTGACTGGGGGGGCCAGTGAGCAGTTCTTC.

This chain joins TRBV19 and TRBJ2-1, with 9 bases fitting TRBD1. The J segment lost 8 bases and the V segment lost 5 bases, leaving 7 bases of the junction unmatched. The CDR3 runs to 14 residues. CDR1 is LNHDA, CDR2 SQIVND, per germline (reference sequence). As DNA, the CDR3 is TGTGCCAGTAGTCGGGGGGACAGGGCCGATGAGCAGTTCTTC. This codes for CASSRGDRADEQFF.

The V call is TRBV11-2, the J call TRBJ2-2, with D tentatively TRBD1 or TRBD2 (5 bases each). CDR3 length: 15 amino acids. The V gene's germline CDR1 is SGHAT and CDR2 FQNNGV. V lost 5 bases and J lost 0, with 10 bases in between. The CDR3 DNA is TGTGCCAGCAGCCCACTAGGGGCGAACACCGGGGAGCTGTTTTTT. This encodes CASSPLGANTGELFF.

The chain links TRBV6-2 or TRBV6-3 to TRBJ1-5; 9 nucleotides agree with TRBD1. This CDR3 has 16 residues. Germline V CDR1 and CDR2: MNHEY, SVGEGT. V trimming: 6 bases; J trimming: 7 bases; junction bases outside the gene matches: 13. This chain's CDR3 is CASSRADRGFGQPQHF. DNA of the CDR3: TGTGCCAGCAGCCGAGCCGACAGGGGGTTTGGGCAGCCCCAGCATTTT.

The chain is built from TRBV7-8 and TRBJ1-6; D is unresolved. The V gene lost 1 base and the J gene lost 2 bases, with 3 bases spanning the gap. CDR3 size: 14 residues. Germline CDR1 is SGHVS and CDR2 is FQNEAQ. The DNA for the CDR3 is TGTGCCAGCAGCTTAGGACCCTATAATTCACCCCTCCACTTT. Amino acid sequence: CASSLGPYNSPLHF.

The CDR3 protein is CASSFGRTPSTDTQYF. For the CDR3, the DNA is TGCGCCAGCAGCTTTGGACGGACGCCGAGCACAGATACGCAGTATTTT. The J gene is TRBJ2-3, the V gene TRBV5-1; D is ambiguous. The CDR3 loop spans 16 amino acids. Between the trimmed V and J ends, which lost 2 bases and 0 bases, there was a span of 13 bases. CDR1 and CDR2 from the germline V gene are SGHRS and YFSETQ.

The chain employs TRBV7-2 and TRBJ1-2; the D is unclear. From germline, CDR1 is SGHTA and CDR2 FQGNSA. The CDR3 totals 15 residues. V lost 1 base, J lost 5 bases, and 14 bases lay in between. CDR3 nucleotides: TGTGCCAGCAGCTTAGACAGCCCTGCCCTGTATGGCTACACCTTC. Translation gives CASSLDSPALYGYTF.

The chain has TRBV12-3 or TRBV12-4 and TRBJ1-2; D gene unclear. The CDR3 length is 12 residues. Trimming shortened V by 3 bases and J by 6 bases, and 8 bases separated the two germline ends. CDR3 sequence reads: CASSLLGDGYTF. In nucleotides, the CDR3 is TGTGCCAGCAGTTTGTTGGGAGATGGCTACACCTTC.

The chain links TRBV30 to TRBJ1-2; D is undetermined. The CDR3 loop spans 15 amino acids. Per germline, CDR1 GTSNPN and CDR2 SVGIG (reference sequence). The V gene lost 0 bases and the J gene lost 8 bases, with 19 bases spanning the gap. In DNA form, the CDR3 reads TGTGCCTGGAGTGTATTGCCCTGGGGTGCGGGGGGCTACACCTTC. This codes for CAWSVLPWGAGGYTF.

This chain links TRBV5-8 with TRBJ2-1, with D possibly being TRBD1 (6 bases). Germline V CDR1 and CDR2: SGHTS, YDEGEE. The V end lost 6 bases, the J end lost 1 base, and 8 bases lay between the germline ends. The CDR3 is 13 amino acids. The CDR3 DNA is TGTGCCAGCACCGGACAGTCCTACAATGAGCAGTTCTTC. Encoded protein: CASTGQSYNEQFF.

CDR3 DNA sequence: TGTGCCAGCAGCCAGACAGTAGGGAACACTGAAGCTTTCTTT. It yields the protein CASSQTVGNTEAFF. The V and J genes are TRBV3-1 (or the pseudogene TRBV3-2) and TRBJ1-1, with a weak D call TRBD1 (5 bases). V lost 3 bases to trimming and J lost 1 base, with 9 bases between them. Germline CDR1 reads LGHDT; CDR2 reads YNNKEL (reference sequence). The CDR3 covers 14 residues.